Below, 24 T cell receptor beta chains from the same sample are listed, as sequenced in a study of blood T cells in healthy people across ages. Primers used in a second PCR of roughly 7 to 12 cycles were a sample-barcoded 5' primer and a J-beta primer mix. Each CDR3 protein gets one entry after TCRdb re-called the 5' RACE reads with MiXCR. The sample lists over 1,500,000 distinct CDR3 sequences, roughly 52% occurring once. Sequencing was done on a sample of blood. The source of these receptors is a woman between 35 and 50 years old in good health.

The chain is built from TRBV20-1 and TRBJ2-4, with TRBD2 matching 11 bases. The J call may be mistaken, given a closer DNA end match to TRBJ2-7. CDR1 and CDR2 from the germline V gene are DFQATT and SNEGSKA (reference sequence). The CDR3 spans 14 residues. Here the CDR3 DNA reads TGCAGTGCTGAATCGGGACTAGCGGTCTTCGAGCAGTACTTC. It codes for CSAESGLAVFEQYF.

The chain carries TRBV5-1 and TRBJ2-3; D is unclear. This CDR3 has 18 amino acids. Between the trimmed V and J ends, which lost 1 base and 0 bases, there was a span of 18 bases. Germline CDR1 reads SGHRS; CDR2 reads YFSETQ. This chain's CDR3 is CASSLLSPRSSSTDTQYF. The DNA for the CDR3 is TGCGCCAGCAGCTTGTTGTCTCCCAGAAGCTCTAGCACAGATACGCAGTATTTT.

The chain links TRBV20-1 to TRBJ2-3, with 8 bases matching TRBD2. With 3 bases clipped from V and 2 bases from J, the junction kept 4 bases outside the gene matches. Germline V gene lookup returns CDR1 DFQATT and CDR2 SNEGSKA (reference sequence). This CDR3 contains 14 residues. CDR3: CSASLGGDTDTQYF. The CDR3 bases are TGCAGTGCTAGTCTCGGGGGGGACACAGATACGCAGTATTTT.

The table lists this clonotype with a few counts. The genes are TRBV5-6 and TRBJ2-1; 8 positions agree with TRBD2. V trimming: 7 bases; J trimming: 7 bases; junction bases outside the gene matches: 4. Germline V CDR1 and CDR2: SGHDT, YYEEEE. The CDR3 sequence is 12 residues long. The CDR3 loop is CASGASGNEQFF. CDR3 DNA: TGTGCCAGCGGGGCTAGCGGGAATGAGCAGTTCTTC.

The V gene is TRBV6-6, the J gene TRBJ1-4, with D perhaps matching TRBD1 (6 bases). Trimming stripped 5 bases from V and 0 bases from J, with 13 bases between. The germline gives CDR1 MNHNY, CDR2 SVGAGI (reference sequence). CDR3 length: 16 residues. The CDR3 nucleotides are TGTGCCAGCAGTGTACAGGGTCGCGCAACTAATGAAAAACTGTTTTTT. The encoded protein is CASSVQGRATNEKLFF.

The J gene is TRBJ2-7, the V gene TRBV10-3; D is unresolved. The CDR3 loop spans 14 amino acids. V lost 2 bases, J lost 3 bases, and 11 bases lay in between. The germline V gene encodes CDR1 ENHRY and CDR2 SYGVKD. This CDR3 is CAISEGMGGYEQYF. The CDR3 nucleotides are TGTGCCATCAGTGAGGGGATGGGCGGCTACGAGCAGTACTTC.

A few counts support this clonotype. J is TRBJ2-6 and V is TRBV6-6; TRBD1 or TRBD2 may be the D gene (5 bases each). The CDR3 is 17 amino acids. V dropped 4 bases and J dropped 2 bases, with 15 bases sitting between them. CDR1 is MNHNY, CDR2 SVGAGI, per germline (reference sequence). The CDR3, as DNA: TGTGCCAGCAGTTCTAGCCAGGGTATTACTGGGGCCAACGTCCTGACTTTC. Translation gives CASSSSQGITGANVLTF.

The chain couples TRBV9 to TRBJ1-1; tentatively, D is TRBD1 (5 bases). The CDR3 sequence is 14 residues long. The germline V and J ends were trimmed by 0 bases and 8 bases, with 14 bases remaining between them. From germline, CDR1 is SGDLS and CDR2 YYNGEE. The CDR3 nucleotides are TGTGCCAGCAGCGTAGGAGACAGTGGACCCGAAGCTTTCTTT. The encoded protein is CASSVGDSGPEAFF.

The CDR3 here is CASDGARSSYNEQFF. The CDR3 region has the DNA TGTGCCAGCGATGGGGCCAGAAGCTCCTACAATGAGCAGTTCTTC. V and J are TRBV28 and TRBJ2-1, with D possibly matching TRBD1 (5 bases). Germline assignment: CDR1 MDHEN and CDR2 SYDVKM. V was cut by 8 bases and J by 0 bases, with 14 bases left in between. The CDR3 covers 15 residues.

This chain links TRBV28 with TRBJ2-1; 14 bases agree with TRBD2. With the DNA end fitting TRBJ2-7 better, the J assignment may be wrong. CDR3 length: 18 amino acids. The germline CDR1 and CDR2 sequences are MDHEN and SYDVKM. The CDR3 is CASSPTSGGALFYNEQYF. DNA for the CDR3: TGTGCCAGCAGCCCGACTAGCGGGGGGGCTCTATTCTACAATGAGCAGTACTTC.

CDR3 DNA: TGTGCCAGCAGCCGCTTCGGAGGACAGGGGGCGAGGACCAAAAACATTCAGTACTTC. It is translated as CASSRFGGQGARTKNIQYF. The genes are TRBV6-2 or TRBV6-3 and TRBJ2-4; 11 positions agree with TRBD1. With 6 bases clipped from V and 2 bases from J, the junction kept 15 bases outside the gene matches. The CDR3 length is 19 residues. Germline V CDR1 and CDR2: MNHEY, SVGEGT.

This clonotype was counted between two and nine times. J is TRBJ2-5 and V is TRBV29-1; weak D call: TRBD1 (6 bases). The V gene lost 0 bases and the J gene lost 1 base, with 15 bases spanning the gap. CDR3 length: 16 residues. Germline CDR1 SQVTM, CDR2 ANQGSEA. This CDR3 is CSVEDPRGLFQETQYF. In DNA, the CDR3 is TGCAGCGTTGAAGATCCCAGGGGCCTTTTCCAAGAGACCCAGTACTTC.

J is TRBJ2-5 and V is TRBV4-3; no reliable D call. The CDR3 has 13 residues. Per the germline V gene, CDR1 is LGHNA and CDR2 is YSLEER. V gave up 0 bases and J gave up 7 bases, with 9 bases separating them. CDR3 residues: CASSQEPSGTQYF. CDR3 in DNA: TGCGCCAGCAGCCAAGAACCTTCCGGGACCCAGTACTTC.

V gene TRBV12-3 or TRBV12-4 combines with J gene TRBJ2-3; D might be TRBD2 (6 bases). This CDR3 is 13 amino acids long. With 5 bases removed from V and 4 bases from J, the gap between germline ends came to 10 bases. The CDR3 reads CASSGGMADTQYF. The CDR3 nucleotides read TGTGCCAGCAGTGGGGGGATGGCAGATACGCAGTATTTT.

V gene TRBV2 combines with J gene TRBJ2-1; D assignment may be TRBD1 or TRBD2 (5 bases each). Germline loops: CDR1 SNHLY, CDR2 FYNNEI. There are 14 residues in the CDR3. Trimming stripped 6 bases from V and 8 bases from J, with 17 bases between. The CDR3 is CASRKTAQEDEQFF. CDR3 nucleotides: TGTGCCAGCAGAAAAACCGCACAGGAGGATGAGCAGTTCTTC.

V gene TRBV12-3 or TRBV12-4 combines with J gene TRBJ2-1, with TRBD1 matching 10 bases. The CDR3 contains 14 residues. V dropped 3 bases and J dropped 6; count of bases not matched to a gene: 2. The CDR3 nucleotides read TGTGCCAGCAGTTTTGGGACAGGGGTCAATGAGCAGTTCTTC. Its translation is CASSFGTGVNEQFF.

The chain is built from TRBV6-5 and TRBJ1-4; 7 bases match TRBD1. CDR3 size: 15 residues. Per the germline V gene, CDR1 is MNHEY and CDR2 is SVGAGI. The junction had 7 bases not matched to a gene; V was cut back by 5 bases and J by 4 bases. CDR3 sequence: CASSRDSRVNEKLFF. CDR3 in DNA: TGTGCCAGCAGTCGGGACAGTCGGGTTAATGAAAAACTGTTTTTT.

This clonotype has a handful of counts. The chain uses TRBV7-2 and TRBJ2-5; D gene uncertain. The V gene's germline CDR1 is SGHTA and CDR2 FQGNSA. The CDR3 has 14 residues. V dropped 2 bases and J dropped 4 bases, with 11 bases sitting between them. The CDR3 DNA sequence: TGTGCCAGCAGCTTAAGCCATGCCGGAGAGACCCAGTACTTC. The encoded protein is CASSLSHAGETQYF.

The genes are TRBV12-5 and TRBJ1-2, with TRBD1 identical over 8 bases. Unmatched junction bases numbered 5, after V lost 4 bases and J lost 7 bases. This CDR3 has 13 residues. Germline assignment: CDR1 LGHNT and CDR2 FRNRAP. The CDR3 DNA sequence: TGTGCTAGTGGTTCAGGACAGGGCTCTGGCTACACCTTC. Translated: CASGSGQGSGYTF. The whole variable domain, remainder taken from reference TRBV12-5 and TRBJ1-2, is DARVTQTPRHKVTEMGQEVTMRCQPILGHNTVFWYRQTMMQGLELLAYFRNRAPLDDSGMPKDRFSAEMPDATLATLKIQPSEPRDSAVYFCASGSGQGSGYTFGSGTRLTVV.

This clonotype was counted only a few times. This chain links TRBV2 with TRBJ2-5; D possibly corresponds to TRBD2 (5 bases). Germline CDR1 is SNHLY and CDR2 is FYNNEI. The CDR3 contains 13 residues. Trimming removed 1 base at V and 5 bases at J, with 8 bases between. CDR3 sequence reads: CASSEGGVETQYF. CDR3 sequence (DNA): TGTGCCAGCAGTGAAGGGGGAGTGGAGACCCAGTACTTC. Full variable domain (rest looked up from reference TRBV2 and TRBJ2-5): EPEVTQTPSHQVTQMGQEVILRCVPISNHLYFYWYRQILGQKVEFLVSFYNNEISEKSEIFDDQFSVERPDGSNFTLKIRSTKLEDSAMYFCASSEGGVETQYFGPGTRLLVL.

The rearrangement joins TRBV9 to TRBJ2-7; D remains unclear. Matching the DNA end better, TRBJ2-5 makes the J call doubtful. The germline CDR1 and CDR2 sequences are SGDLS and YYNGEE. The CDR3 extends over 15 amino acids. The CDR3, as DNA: TGTGCCAGCAGCCAACGGACCGCGACCCAAGAGACCCAGTACTTC. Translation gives CASSQRTATQETQYF.

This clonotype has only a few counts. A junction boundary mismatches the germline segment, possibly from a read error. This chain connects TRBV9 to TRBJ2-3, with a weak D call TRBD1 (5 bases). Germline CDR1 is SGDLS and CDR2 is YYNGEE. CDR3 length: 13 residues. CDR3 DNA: TGTGCCAGCAGTGTAGGGGCCACAGATACGCAGTATTTT. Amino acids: CASSVGATDTQYF.

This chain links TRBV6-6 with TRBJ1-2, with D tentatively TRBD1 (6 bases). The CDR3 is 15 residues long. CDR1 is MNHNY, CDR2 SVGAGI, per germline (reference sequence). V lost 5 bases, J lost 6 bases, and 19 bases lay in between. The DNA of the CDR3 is TGTGCCAGCAGTGCCATTTCGGGGGCCGTGGATGGCTACACCTTC. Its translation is CASSAISGAVDGYTF.

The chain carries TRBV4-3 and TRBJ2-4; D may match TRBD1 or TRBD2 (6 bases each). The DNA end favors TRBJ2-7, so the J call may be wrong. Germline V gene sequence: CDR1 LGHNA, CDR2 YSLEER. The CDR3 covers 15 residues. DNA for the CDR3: TGCGCCAGCAGTCCCCCGGGGGCTAGAACCTACGAGCAGTACTTC. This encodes CASSPPGARTYEQYF.